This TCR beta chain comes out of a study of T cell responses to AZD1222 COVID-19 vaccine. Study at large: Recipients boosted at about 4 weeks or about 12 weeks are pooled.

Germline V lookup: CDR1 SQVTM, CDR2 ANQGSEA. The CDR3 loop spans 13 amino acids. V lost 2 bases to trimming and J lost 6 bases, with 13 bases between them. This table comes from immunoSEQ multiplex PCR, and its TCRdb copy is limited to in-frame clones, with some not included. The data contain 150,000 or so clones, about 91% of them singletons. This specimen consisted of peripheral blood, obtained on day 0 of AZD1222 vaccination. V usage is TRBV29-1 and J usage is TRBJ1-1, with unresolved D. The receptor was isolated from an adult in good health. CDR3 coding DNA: TGCAGCGTTGAACCGCCCGGGTGGTCTGAAGCTTTCTTT. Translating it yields CSVEPPGWSEAFF.